This T cell receptor (beta chain) is drawn from a study of control samples from healthy donors and cancer patients. Generated by immunoSEQ multiplex PCR, the TCRdb table keeps only in-frame clones and is missing some. The sample shows approximately 83,000 clones, 85% to 95% of them seen only once. V gave up 3 bases and J gave up 0 bases, with 23 bases separating them. Germline assignment: CDR1 GTSNPN and CDR2 SVGIG (reference sequence). The CDR3 is made up of 18 amino acids. The chain uses TRBV30 and TRBJ1-1, with D possibly matching TRBD1 (5 bases). The TCR comes from a young woman in good health. Sequenced: blood. The CDR3 nucleotides are TGTGCCTGGAGCGGGTTGGGGCAAGGGTGGGTTGTGAACACTGAAGCTTTCTTT. It codes for CAWSGLGQGWVVNTEAFF. Using reference TRBV30 and TRBJ1-1 for the parts outside the CDR3, the full variable domain is SQTIHQWPATLVQPVGSPLSLECTVEGTSNPNLYWYRQAAGRGLQLLFYSVGIGQISSEVPQNLSASRPQDRQFILSSKKLLLSDSGFYLCAWSGLGQGWVVNTEAFFGQGTRLTVV.